This entry is about one TCR beta chain. The data were obtained in a study of T cell changes during pregnancy in multiple sclerosis. CDR1 and CDR2 (germline): MNHEY, SVGAGI. Trimming removed 3 bases from V and 1 base from J, with 10 bases in between. The CDR3 covers 15 residues. The protocol was immunoSEQ multiplex PCR, while the TCRdb copy is restricted to in-frame clones and leaves out a portion. The data show tens of thousands of clones, about nine tenths seen once. The sample in question was peripheral blood, obtained in the third trimester of pregnancy. V is TRBV6-5 and J is TRBJ2-1, with D uncertain. The clonotype originates from a female donor with multiple sclerosis, enrolled in a pregnancy study. The CDR3 reads CASSYLRRSYNEQFF. CDR3 DNA: TGTGCCAGCAGTTATTTGAGGAGATCCTACAATGAGCAGTTCTTC.